This TCR beta chain was documented in a study of T cell responses to AZD1222 COVID-19 vaccine. Study findings and constraints: Elevations in Spike-specific TCR breadth and depth followed administration of two AZD1222 doses. The number of AZD1222 recipients seropositive at baseline was only five or six. After the peak T cell response, and only then, were repertoires sampled. Most donors were white British, females outnumbered males, and clonal diversity was possibly underestimated.

Germline V gene sequence: CDR1 MNHEY, CDR2 SVGAGI. The length of the CDR3 is 15 residues. With 8 bases clipped from V and 5 bases from J, the junction kept 12 bases outside the gene matches. In the case of this clone: The antigen remains undetermined.

Clones were read by immunoSEQ multiplex PCR, and TCRdb kept only the in-frame ones, dropping some. This sample yields 100,000 or so clones, of which roughly 84% are seen a single time; about 15% belongs to the top ten. The chain combines TRBV6-5 with TRBJ2-1, with TRBD1 matching 7 bases. This TCR derives from an adult in good health. The starting material was peripheral blood, obtained on day 0 of AZD1222 vaccination. In DNA, the CDR3 is TGTGCCAGCGTAACAGGGGCCAATCTTAACAATGAGCAGTTCTTC. Residues: CASVTGANLNNEQFF.